The text below deals with one T cell receptor (beta chain). As processed by the authors: Scientists estimated how many nucleated cells there were by amplifying reference gene primers. This table comes from immunoSEQ multiplex PCR, and its TCRdb copy is limited to in-frame clones, with some not included. Clonal size and the V and J genes are those of that table, whereas D and trimming came from the DNA. Counted here are a few hundred thousand clones, 85% occurring once; the ten biggest clones make up roughly 3.6%. The data were obtained in a study of blood T cell repertoires in COVID-19. Looking at the study overall: Some COVID-19 samples were acute and others convalescent; all came from the United States, Italy and Spain. PBMCs, B-cell-depleted T cells, or T cells were the source of the cDNA or gDNA that made up the material.

Unmatched junction bases numbered 13, after V lost 4 bases and J lost 3 bases. This CDR3 contains 17 residues. Germline values: CDR1 MDHEN, CDR2 SYDVKM. This sequence was found in a young woman with acute or convalescent COVID-19. Source material: peripheral blood. This chain uses TRBV28 with TRBJ2-3, with TRBD2 matching 7 bases. In DNA, the CDR3 is TGTGCCAGCAGTTGGGAGGACGGCCCGGGGGGAACAGATACGCAGTATTTT. Encoded protein: CASSWEDGPGGTDTQYF.